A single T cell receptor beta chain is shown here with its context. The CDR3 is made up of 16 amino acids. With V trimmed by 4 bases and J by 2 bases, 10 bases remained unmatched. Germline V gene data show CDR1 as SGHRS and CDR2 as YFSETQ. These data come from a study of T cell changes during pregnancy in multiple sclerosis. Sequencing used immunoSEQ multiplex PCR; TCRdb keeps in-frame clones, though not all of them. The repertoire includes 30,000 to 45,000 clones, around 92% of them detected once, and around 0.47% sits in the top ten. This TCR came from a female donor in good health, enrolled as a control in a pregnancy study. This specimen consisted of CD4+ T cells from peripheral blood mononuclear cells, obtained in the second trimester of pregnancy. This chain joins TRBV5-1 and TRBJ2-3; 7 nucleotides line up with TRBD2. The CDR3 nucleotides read TGCGCCAGCAGCCCTCCCCAAGCGGGAACCACAGATACGCAGTATTTT. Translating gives CASSPPQAGTTDTQYF.